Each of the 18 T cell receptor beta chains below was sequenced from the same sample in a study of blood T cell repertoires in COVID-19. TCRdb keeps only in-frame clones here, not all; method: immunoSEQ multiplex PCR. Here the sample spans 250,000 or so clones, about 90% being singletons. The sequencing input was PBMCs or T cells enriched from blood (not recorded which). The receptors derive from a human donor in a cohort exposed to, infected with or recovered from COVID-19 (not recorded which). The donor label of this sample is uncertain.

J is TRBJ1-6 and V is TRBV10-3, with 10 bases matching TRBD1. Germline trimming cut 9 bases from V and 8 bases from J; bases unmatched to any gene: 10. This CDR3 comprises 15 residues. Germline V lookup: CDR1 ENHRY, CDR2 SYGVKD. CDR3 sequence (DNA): TGTGCCATTTCAGGGGCGGGGACAGGGGATTCACCCCTCCACTTT. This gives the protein CAISGAGTGDSPLHF.

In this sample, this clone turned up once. The CDR3 DNA is TGTGCCAGCAGCCAAGATACAGGGGTGAATCAGCCCCAGCATTTT. This translates into CASSQDTGVNQPQHF. V usage is TRBV4-2 and J usage is TRBJ1-5; 7 nucleotides align to TRBD1. V lost 0 bases and J lost 4; bases outside the gene matches: 3. In germline, CDR1 is LGHNA, CDR2 YNFKEQ. The CDR3 is made up of 15 amino acids.

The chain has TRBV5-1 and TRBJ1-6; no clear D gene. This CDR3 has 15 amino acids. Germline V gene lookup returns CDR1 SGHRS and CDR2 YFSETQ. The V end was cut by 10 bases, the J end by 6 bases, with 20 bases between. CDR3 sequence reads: CALSRTPRGNSPLHF. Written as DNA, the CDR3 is TGCGCCCTATCAAGGACCCCGCGGGGTAATTCACCCCTCCACTTT.

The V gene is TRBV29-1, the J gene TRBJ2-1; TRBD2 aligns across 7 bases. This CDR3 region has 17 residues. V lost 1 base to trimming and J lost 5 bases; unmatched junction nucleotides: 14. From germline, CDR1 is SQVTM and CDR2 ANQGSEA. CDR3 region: CSVEGKVGGGDDNEQFF. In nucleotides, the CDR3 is TGCAGCGTTGAAGGCAAAGTGGGCGGGGGTGACGACAATGAGCAGTTCTTC.

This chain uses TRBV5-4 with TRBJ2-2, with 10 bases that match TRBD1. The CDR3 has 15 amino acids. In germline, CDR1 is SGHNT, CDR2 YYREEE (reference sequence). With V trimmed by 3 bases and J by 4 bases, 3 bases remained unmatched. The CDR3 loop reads CASSSRTGGTGELFF. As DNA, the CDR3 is TGTGCCAGCAGCTCCCGGACAGGGGGCACCGGGGAGCTGTTTTTT. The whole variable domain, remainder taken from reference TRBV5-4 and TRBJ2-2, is ETGVTQSPTHLIKTRGQQVTLRCSSQSGHNTVSWYQQALGQGPQFIFQYYREEENGRGNFPPRFSGLQFPNYSSELNVNALELDDSALYLCASSSRTGGTGELFFGEGSRLTVL.

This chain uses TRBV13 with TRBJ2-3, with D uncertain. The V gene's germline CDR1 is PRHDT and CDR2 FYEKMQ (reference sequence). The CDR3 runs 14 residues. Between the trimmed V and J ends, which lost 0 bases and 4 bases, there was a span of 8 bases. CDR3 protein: CASSLGQSPDTQYF. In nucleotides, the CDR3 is TGTGCCAGCAGCTTAGGTCAGTCCCCAGATACGCAGTATTTT.

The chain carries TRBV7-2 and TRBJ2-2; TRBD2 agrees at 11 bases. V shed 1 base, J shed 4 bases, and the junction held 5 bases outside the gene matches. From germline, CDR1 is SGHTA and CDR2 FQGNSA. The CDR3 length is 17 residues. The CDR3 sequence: CASSLVVAGGATGELFF. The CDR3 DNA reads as TGTGCCAGCAGCTTAGTAGTAGCGGGGGGGGCCACCGGGGAGCTGTTTTTT.

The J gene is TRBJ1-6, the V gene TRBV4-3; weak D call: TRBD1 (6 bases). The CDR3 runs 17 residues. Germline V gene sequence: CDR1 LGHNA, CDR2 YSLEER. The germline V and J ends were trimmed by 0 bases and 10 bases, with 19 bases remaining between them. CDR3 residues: CASSQDTGNRRGSPLHF. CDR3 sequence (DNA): TGCGCCAGCAGCCAAGATACAGGGAACAGGCGAGGGTCACCCCTCCACTTT.

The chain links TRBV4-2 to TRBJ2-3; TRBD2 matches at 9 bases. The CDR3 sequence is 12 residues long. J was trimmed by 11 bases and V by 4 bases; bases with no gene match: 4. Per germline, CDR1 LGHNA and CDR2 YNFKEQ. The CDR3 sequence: CASSRSSGVQYF. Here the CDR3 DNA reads TGTGCCAGCAGCCGCTCTAGCGGGGTGCAGTATTTT.

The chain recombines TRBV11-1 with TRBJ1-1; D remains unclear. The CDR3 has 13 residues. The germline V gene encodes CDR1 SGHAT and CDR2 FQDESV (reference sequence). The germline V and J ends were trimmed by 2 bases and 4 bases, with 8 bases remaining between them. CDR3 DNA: TGTGCCAGCAGCTTATCTCGGTCCACTGAAGCTTTCTTT. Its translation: CASSLSRSTEAFF. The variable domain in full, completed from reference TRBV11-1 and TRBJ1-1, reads EAEVAQSPRYKITEKSQAVAFWCDPISGHATLYWYRQILGQGPELLVQFQDESVVDDSQLPKDRFSAERLKGVDSTLKIQPAELGDSAMYLCASSLSRSTEAFFGQGTRLTVV.

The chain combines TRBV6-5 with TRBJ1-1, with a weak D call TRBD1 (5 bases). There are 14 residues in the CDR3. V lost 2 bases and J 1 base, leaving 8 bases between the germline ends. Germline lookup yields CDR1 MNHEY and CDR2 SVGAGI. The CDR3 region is CASSYRGRNTEAFF. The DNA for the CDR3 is TGTGCCAGCAGTTACAGGGGAAGGAACACTGAAGCTTTCTTT.

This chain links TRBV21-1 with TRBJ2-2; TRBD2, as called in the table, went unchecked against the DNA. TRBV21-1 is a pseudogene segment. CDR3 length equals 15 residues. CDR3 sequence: CASSKEKPRVRELFF. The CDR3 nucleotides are TGTGCCAGCAGCAAAGAGAAACCGCGAGTCCGGGAGCTGTTTTTT.

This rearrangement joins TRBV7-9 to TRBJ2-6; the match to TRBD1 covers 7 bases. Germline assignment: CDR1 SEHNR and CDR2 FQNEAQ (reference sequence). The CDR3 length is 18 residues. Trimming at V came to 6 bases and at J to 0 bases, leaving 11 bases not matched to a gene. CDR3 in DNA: TGTGCCAGCAGTTCCGGAGCAGGGGGTAGCTCTGGGGCCAACGTCCTGACTTTC. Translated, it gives CASSSGAGGSSGANVLTF.

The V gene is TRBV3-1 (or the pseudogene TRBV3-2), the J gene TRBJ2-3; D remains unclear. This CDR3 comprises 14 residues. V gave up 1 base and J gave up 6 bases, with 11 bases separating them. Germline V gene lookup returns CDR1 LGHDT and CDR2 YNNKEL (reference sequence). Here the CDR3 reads CASSQGLGADTQYF. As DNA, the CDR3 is TGTGCCAGCAGCCAAGGACTGGGTGCCGATACGCAGTATTTT.

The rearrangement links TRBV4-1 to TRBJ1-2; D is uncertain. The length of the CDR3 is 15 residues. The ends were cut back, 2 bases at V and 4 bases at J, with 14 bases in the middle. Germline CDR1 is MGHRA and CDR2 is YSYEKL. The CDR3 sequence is CASSQTFLSTYGYTF. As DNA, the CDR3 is TGCGCCAGCAGCCAAACTTTTCTCTCCACCTATGGCTACACCTTC.

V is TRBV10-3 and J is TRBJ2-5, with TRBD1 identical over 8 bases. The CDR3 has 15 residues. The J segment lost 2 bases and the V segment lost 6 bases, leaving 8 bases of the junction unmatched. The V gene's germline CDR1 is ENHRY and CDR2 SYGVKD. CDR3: CAISMGTGAQETQYF. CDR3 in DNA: TGTGCCATCAGCATGGGGACAGGAGCACAAGAGACCCAGTACTTC.

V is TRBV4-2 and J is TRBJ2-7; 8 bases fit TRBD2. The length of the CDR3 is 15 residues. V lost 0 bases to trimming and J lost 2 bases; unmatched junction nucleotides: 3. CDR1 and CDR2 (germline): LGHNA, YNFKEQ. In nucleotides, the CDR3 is TGTGCCAGCAGCCAAGATCGGGGGGGGGCCTACGAGCAGTACTTC. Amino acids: CASSQDRGGAYEQYF.

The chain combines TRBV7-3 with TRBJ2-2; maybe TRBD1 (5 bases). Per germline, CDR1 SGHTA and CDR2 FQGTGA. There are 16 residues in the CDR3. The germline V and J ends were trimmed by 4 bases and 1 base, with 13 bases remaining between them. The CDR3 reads CASSSLATGNTGELFF. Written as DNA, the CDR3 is TGTGCCAGCAGCTCCCTCGCAACAGGGAACACCGGGGAGCTGTTTTTT. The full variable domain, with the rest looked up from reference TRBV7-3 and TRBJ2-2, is GAGVSQTPSNKVTEKGKYVELRCDPISGHTALYWYRQSLGQGPEFLIYFQGTGAADDSGLPNDRFFAVRPEGSVSTLKIQRTERGDSAVYLCASSSLATGNTGELFFGEGSRLTVL.